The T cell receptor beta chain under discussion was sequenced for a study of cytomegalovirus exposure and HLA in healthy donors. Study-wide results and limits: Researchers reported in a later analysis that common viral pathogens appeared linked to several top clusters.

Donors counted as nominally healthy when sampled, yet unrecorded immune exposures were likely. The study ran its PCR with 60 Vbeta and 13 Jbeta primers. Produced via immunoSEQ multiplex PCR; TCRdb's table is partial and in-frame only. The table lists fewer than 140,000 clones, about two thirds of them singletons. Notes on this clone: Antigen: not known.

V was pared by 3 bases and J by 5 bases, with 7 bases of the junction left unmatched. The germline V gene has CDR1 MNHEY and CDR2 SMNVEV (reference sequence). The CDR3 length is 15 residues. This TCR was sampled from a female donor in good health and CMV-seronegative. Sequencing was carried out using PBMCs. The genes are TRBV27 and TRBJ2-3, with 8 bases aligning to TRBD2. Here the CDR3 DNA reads TGTGCCAGCAGTTTTCAGCGGGAGCAAGTAGATACGCAGTATTTT. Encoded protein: CASSFQREQVDTQYF.